This is a list of T cell receptor beta chains from one sample in a study of cytotoxic CD8 clonotypes in ibrutinib-treated CLL. Here immunoSEQ multiplex PCR was the method, and the copy in TCRdb shows in-frame clones only, minus some. The table records more than 140,000 clones, roughly 80% of them present only once. The sample consisted of PBMCs, taken after 12 months of ibrutinib treatment. The receptors shown here come from a human donor with chronic lymphocytic leukemia. The conserved cysteine and the conserved F or W are not part of the CDR3 here.

cdr3_length j_call v_call cdr3_aa
11 TRBJ1-5 TRBV25-1 ASSESHEQPQH
12 TRBJ2-7 TRBV6-5 ASSRGQGGYEQY
11 TRBJ1-6 TRBV6-1 ASSEDRNSPLH
14 TRBJ2-6 TRBV5-4 ASSPTKNSGANVLT
12 TRBJ1-6 TRBV6-5 ASISGGDNSPLH
14 TRBJ2-5 TRBV5-1 ASSLGLTGVEKTQY
14 TRBJ2-2 TRBV27 ASSPIDRHMTGELF
11 TRBJ2-1 TRBV13 ASRAGGWDEQF
15 - TRBV23-1 ASSRRRRTSGYYEQY
13 TRBJ1-1 TRBV21-1 ASSFLGPKNTEAF
14 TRBJ2-7 TRBV7-9 ASSLRGFGQGYEQY
13 TRBJ2-3 TRBV7-2 ASSSLGTSGRLSY
8 TRBJ2-7 TRBV11-2 ASGSLEQY